This note documents a single TCR beta chain sequence. Antigen unknown. CDR1 is MNHEY and CDR2 is SMNVEV in the germline V gene (reference sequence). V lost 6 bases and J lost 5, with 19 bases in between. This CDR3 is 16 amino acids long. The sample originates from a study of shared clonotypes between healthy human individuals. Overall study results and limits: The sharing of roughly 5% of naive CD4 clonotypes was seen across a handful of donors.

The method was immunoSEQ multiplex PCR; TCRdb's version includes in-frame clones alone and lacks a portion of them. The sample carries about 680,000 clones, around 92% recorded once. Naive CD8 cells were CD45RO-negative, positively selected for CCR7, excluding terminally differentiated effector memory CD45RA+ cells. The study drew all its donors from Caucasian adults living in Nashville, Tennessee. The gene calls are TRBV27 and TRBJ2-2; possibly TRBD1 or TRBD2 for D (7 bases each). This sequence originates from a man aged 25-40 years in good health. The material sequenced was naive CD8+ T cells sorted from blood. The CDR3 reads CASRRTGEGRTGELFF. For the CDR3, the DNA is TGTGCCAGCAGACGCACAGGGGAGGGACGAACCGGGGAGCTGTTTTTT.